One sample yielded the 9 T cell receptor beta chains listed below, sequenced in a study of shared clonotypes between healthy human individuals. This table comes from immunoSEQ multiplex PCR, and its TCRdb copy is limited to in-frame clones, with some not included. The table includes 450,000 to 500,000 clones, around 80% detected once. The specimen sequenced was PBMCs. These receptors all come from a woman in her thirties or forties in good health. Some clones in this sample may be carry-over from other donors' samples.

This clone was recorded at least ten times. The V and J genes are TRBV14 and TRBJ1-1; D not certain. CDR1 SGHDN and CDR2 FVKESK come from the germline V gene. The CDR3 is 14 residues long. Trimming took off 4 bases at V and 2 bases at J, with 11 bases between the two ends. CDR3 residues: CASSPAGRNTEAFF. As DNA, the CDR3 is TGTGCCAGCAGCCCTGCGGGCAGAAACACTGAAGCTTTCTTT. Full variable domain (rest looked up from reference TRBV14 and TRBJ1-1): EAGVTQFPSHSVIEKGQTVTLRCDPISGHDNLYWYRRVMGKEIKFLLHFVKESKQDESGMPNNRFLAERTGGTYSTLKVQPAELEDSGVYFCASSPAGRNTEAFFGQGTRLTVV.

Many counts were recorded for this clone. CDR3 DNA sequence: TGTGCCAGCAGCCCTCTCCGTGCCCAAACTTACGAGCAGTACTTC. Amino acids: CASSPLRAQTYEQYF. The V call is TRBV11-2, the J call TRBJ2-7; D unclear. CDR1 is SGHAT and CDR2 is FQNNGV in the germline V gene. Trimming shortened V by 5 bases and J by 4 bases, and 18 bases separated the two germline ends. The CDR3 covers 15 residues.

Regarding this clone: The germline gene is not matched at one end of the junction; a read error may be the cause. J is TRBJ1-1 and V is TRBV2, with D tentatively TRBD1 (5 bases). Germline V gene data show CDR1 as SNHLY and CDR2 as FYNNEI. The CDR3 extends over 13 amino acids. The CDR3 DNA sequence: TGTGTCAGCAGAGAGGACATGAACACTGAAGCTTTCTTT. Its protein is CVSREDMNTEAFF.

The chain uses TRBV7-8 and TRBJ2-4; D unresolved. The J call may be faulty, since TRBJ2-7 better matches the DNA end. Germline V lookup: CDR1 SGHVS, CDR2 FQNEAQ. CDR3 length: 15 residues. In nucleotides, the CDR3 is TGTGCCAGCAGTTTCCTCCGCTACTCACCCTACGAGCAGTACTTC. Encoded protein: CASSFLRYSPYEQYF.

The chain employs TRBV27 and TRBJ2-3, with 9 bases fitting TRBD2. The CDR3 totals 14 residues. CDR1 is MNHEY and CDR2 is SMNVEV in the germline V gene (reference sequence). The J segment lost 5 bases and the V segment lost 3 bases, leaving 3 bases of the junction unmatched. The CDR3 protein is CASSFWREGDTQYF. CDR3 coding DNA: TGTGCCAGCAGTTTTTGGCGGGAGGGAGATACGCAGTATTTT.

The CDR3 spells CASSEAPLLAGGSYEQYF. The CDR3 coding sequence is TGTGCCAGCAGTGAAGCCCCGTTACTAGCGGGAGGATCCTACGAGCAGTACTTC. The rearrangement links TRBV6-1 to TRBJ2-7; TRBD2 aligns across 12 bases. Germline CDR1 reads MNHNS; CDR2 reads SASEGT. There are 18 residues in the CDR3. V shed 0 bases and J 1 base; nucleotides not matched to a gene: 7.

The gene calls are TRBV27 and TRBJ1-1; a weak D match, TRBD1 (6 bases). Trimming cost V 2 bases and J 4 bases, with 14 bases left between them. The CDR3 spans 15 residues. Per germline, CDR1 MNHEY and CDR2 SMNVEV (reference sequence). The CDR3 DNA sequence: TGTGCCAGCAGTTTAGGGGGGCGCAGGTCCACTGAAGCTTTCTTT. This sequence encodes CASSLGGRRSTEAFF.

V usage is TRBV28 and J usage is TRBJ1-5, with D maybe TRBD1 (6 bases). This CDR3 has 15 amino acids. Trimming took off 5 bases at V and 4 bases at J, with 15 bases between the two ends. CDR1 and CDR2 (germline): MDHEN, SYDVKM. This CDR3 reads CASSPRGGWNQPQHF. The CDR3 nucleotides read TGTGCCAGCAGTCCTAGGGGGGGTTGGAATCAGCCCCAGCATTTT.

The genes are TRBV10-2 and TRBJ2-7; 16 bases map to TRBD2. Germline V CDR1 and CDR2: WSHSY, SAAADI. J lost 12 bases, V lost 3 bases, and 8 bases had no gene match. CDR3 length equals 15 residues. The CDR3 region has the DNA TGCGCCAGCAGTGATCTAGGGACTAGCGGGAGGGGAACGTACTTC. Translation gives CASSDLGTSGRGTYF.